This T cell receptor (beta chain) was documented in a study of blood T cell repertoires in COVID-19. This clone was seen once. Germline V gene lookup returns CDR1 LGHNA and CDR2 YNFKEQ. The CDR3 is made up of 21 amino acids. The V segment lost 4 bases and the J segment 2 bases; nucleotides outside the gene matches: 22. Authors' data handling: How many nucleated cells were present was estimated from reference gene primer amplification. Generated by immunoSEQ multiplex PCR, the TCRdb table keeps only in-frame clones and is missing some. The DNA was the basis for D and trimming; V, J and clone size are from that table. This repertoire shows nearly 200,000 clones, about 80% found once; its top ten account for around 7.5%.

This clonotype was sampled from a man in his forties or fifties who had recovered from COVID-19. Sequencing input: PBMCs or T cells enriched from blood (not recorded which). The chain links TRBV4-2 to TRBJ1-5, with 8 bases identical to TRBD1. CDR3 sequence: CASSPSSRPGRGLGGNQPQHF. The DNA of the CDR3 is TGTGCCAGCAGCCCAAGTAGCAGGCCGGGCAGGGGGCTTGGGGGCAATCAGCCCCAGCATTTT.